Listed below are T cell receptor beta chains from one sample, sequenced in a study of shared clonotypes between healthy human individuals. Here immunoSEQ multiplex PCR was the method, and the copy in TCRdb shows in-frame clones only, minus some. The table has approximately 2.3 million clones, 93% seen once. The sample comprised naive CD4+ T cells from PBMCs. These TCRs come from a man aged 18 to 29 in good health. Some clones in this sample may be carry-over from other donors' samples. The CDR3 runs from the conserved cysteine through the conserved F or W. A D gene is named only where the DNA matches it firmly. For some rows the clone size is stated as once, few or many, or as a class when expanded; others skip it.

>TRBJ2-7|TRBD2|14|TRBV28|-
CASSLAGEIYEQYF
TGTGCCAGCAGTTTAGCGGGGGAAATCTACGAGCAGTACTTC
>TRBJ1-5|TRBD1|17|TRBV5-6|-
CASSLWRQGFSNQPQHF
TGTGCCAGCAGCTTGTGGAGACAGGGGTTTAGCAATCAGCCCCAGCATTTT
>TRBJ2-7|-|17|TRBV5-6|-
CASSPYIESRSLHEQYF
TGTGCCAGCAGCCCTTACATCGAGAGCCGCTCTCTCCACGAGCAGTACTTC
>TRBJ2-7|TRBD1|14|TRBV2|once
CASRMTGGPYEQYF
TGTGCCAGCAGGATGACAGGGGGTCCCTACGAGCAGTACTTC
>TRBJ1-5|-|14|TRBV7-2|-
CASSLVWRNQPQHF
TGTGCCAGCAGCTTAGTCTGGAGGAATCAGCCCCAGCATTTT
>TRBJ2-4|-|12|TRBV7-2|-
CASSHGENIQYF
TGTGCCAGCAGCCACGGCGAAAACATTCAGTACTTC
>TRBJ1-1|-|14|TRBV5-1|-
CASSFKGDGTEAFF
TGCGCCAGCAGCTTCAAAGGGGATGGAACTGAAGCTTTCTTT
>TRBJ2-1|-|13|TRBV28|-
CASSRPPVLEQFF
TGTGCCAGCAGTCGCCCCCCCGTCTTGGAGCAGTTCTTC
>TRBJ2-7|TRBD2|15|TRBV6-5|-
CASRPGLAFSYEQYF
TGTGCCAGCAGGCCGGGACTAGCGTTTTCCTACGAGCAGTACTTC
>TRBJ2-2|-|15|TRBV5-1|-
CASSLAAGYTGELFF
TGCGCCAGCAGCTTGGCCGCAGGGTACACCGGGGAGCTGTTTTTT
>TRBJ2-1|-|15|TRBV14|-
CASSPRWPRGNEQFF
TGTGCCAGCAGCCCAAGGTGGCCCCGGGGCAATGAGCAGTTCTTC
>TRBJ1-4|-|15|TRBV2|once
CASSNMGLPNEKLFF
TGTGCCAGCTCCAATATGGGGCTTCCTAATGAAAAACTGTTTTTT
>TRBJ1-2|-|15|TRBV27|-
CASSLMSRPNYGYTF
TGTGCCAGCAGTTTAATGAGTCGCCCAAACTATGGCTACACCTTC
>TRBJ2-1|-|14|TRBV6-5|-
CASSPPGGASGQFF
TGTGCCAGCAGTCCCCCCGGGGGAGCATCAGGGCAGTTCTTC
>TRBJ2-2|-|16|TRBV30|-
CAWSYLRRENTGELFF
TGTGCCTGGAGTTACCTTCGCCGGGAGAACACCGGGGAGCTGTTTTTT
>TRBJ2-3|-|15|TRBV7-9|-
CASSGEAVRTDTQYF
TGTGCCAGCAGCGGCGAGGCAGTGCGCACAGATACGCAGTATTTT
>TRBJ2-6|-|15|TRBV11-3|-
CASSYGRSGANVLTF
TGTGCCAGCAGCTACGGGCGATCTGGGGCCAACGTCCTGACTTTC
>TRBJ2-1|TRBD2|16|TRBV5-1|-
CASSSGLAGMYNEQFF
TGCGCCAGCAGCTCAGGACTAGCGGGAATGTACAATGAGCAGTTCTTC
>TRBJ2-5|-|15|TRBV18|once
CASSPQGGLQETQYF
TGTGCCAGCTCACCACAAGGAGGGCTTCAAGAGACCCAGTACTTC
>TRBJ2-3|TRBD1|14|TRBV6-5|-
CASSRSDRSDTQYF
TGTGCCAGCAGCCGATCGGACAGGTCGGATACGCAGTATTTT
>TRBJ1-6|-|15|TRBV7-9|-
CASSLGGRGTAPLHF
TGTGCCAGCAGCTTAGGGGGACGGGGAACTGCACCCCTCCACTTT
>TRBJ1-1|-|15|TRBV4-1|-
CASSQDVYRDTEAFF
TGCGCCAGCAGCCAAGATGTTTACAGGGACACTGAAGCTTTCTTT
>TRBJ2-1|TRBD1|13|TRBV5-1|-
CASSWGQGDEQFF
TGCGCCAGCAGCTGGGGACAGGGGGATGAGCAGTTCTTC
>TRBJ1-5|-|17|TRBV15|-
CATRGIGSGLSNQPQHF
TGTGCCACCAGAGGCATAGGGAGCGGTTTGAGCAATCAGCCCCAGCATTTT
>TRBJ2-1|-|15|TRBV2|-
CASRVRLGTSNEQFF
TGTGCCAGCAGGGTTAGGCTGGGGACTTCTAATGAGCAGTTCTTC
>TRBJ2-2|-|15|TRBV19|-
CASSKGVSHTGELFF
TGTGCCAGTAGTAAGGGAGTTTCGCACACCGGGGAGCTGTTTTTT
>TRBJ1-5|-|13|TRBV2|-
CASSVDGNQPQHF
TGTGCCAGCAGTGTCGACGGAAATCAGCCCCAGCATTTT
>TRBJ1-1|-|11|TRBV6-6|once
CASSTGFEAFF
TGTGCCAGCAGCACGGGGTTTGAAGCTTTCTTT
>TRBJ2-5|TRBD2|16|TRBV7-2|-
CASSSGLAGGYETQYF
TGTGCCAGCAGCTCGGGACTAGCGGGAGGTTATGAGACCCAGTACTTC
>TRBJ1-1|-|12|TRBV28|-
CASSLHGTEAFF
TGTGCCAGCAGTTTACATGGCACTGAAGCTTTCTTT
>TRBJ1-1|TRBD1|14|TRBV9|-
CASSITGENTEAFF
TGTGCCAGCAGCATTACAGGGGAGAACACTGAAGCTTTCTTT
>TRBJ1-2|-|12|TRBV10-3|-
CAISERDYGYTF
TGTGCCATCAGTGAGAGGGATTACGGCTACACCTTC
>TRBJ1-2|-|13|TRBV28|-
CASSLLDSHGYTF
TGTGCCAGCAGTTTACTGGACAGTCATGGCTACACCTTC
>TRBJ1-3|TRBD1|15|TRBV15|-
CATSRDRSSGNTIYF
TGTGCCACCAGCCGGGACAGGAGCTCTGGAAACACCATATATTTT
>TRBJ1-3|-|14|TRBV28|-
CAANPHRAGNTIYF
TGTGCCGCGAACCCTCACAGGGCTGGAAACACCATATATTTT
>TRBJ2-3|-|14|TRBV7-8|-
CASSLKRVTDTQYF
TGTGCCAGCAGCTTAAAGCGGGTTACAGATACGCAGTATTTT
>TRBJ1-4|TRBD1|17|TRBV5-1|-
CASSHLGQGATNEKLFF
TGCGCCAGCAGCCACTTAGGACAGGGGGCAACTAATGAAAAACTGTTTTTT
>TRBJ1-5|TRBD1|14|TRBV5-8|-
CASSLEGAQQPQHF
TGTGCCAGCAGCTTGGAGGGGGCGCAACAGCCCCAGCATTTT
>TRBJ1-1|TRBD1|16|TRBV12-5|-
CASGLIWDSPYSEAFF
TGTGCTAGTGGTTTGATCTGGGACAGCCCCTATTCCGAAGCTTTCTTT
>TRBJ2-7|TRBD1|15|TRBV5-1|once
CASSLTGQGAYEQYF
TGCGCCAGCAGCTTGACGGGACAGGGAGCCTACGAGCAGTACTTC
>TRBJ2-7|TRBD1|14|TRBV5-1|-
CASSLVGPGGGQYF
TGCGCCAGCAGCTTGGTTGGCCCAGGGGGTGGGCAGTACTTC
>TRBJ2-1|TRBD2|15|TRBV28|-
CASSSPGLADDEQFF
TGTGCCAGCAGTTCCCCGGGACTAGCGGACGATGAGCAGTTCTTC
>TRBJ1-1|TRBD1|15|TRBV5-1|-
CASSHRQGLNTEAFF
TGCGCCAGCAGCCACCGACAGGGTTTGAACACTGAAGCTTTCTTT
>TRBJ1-2|-|14|TRBV11-2|-
CASSLGGPNYGYTF
TGTGCCAGCAGCTTAGGGGGACCTAACTATGGCTACACCTTC
>TRBJ2-3|-|14|TRBV2|-
CASSNGRYTDTQYF
TGTGCCAGCTCGAATGGCAGATACACAGATACGCAGTATTTT
>TRBJ2-4|-|14|TRBV5-1|-
CASSLERRDSIQYF
TGCGCCAGCAGCTTGGAAAGACGAGATAGCATTCAGTACTTC
>TRBJ1-1|-|15|TRBV4-1|-
CASSQGLALRVVAFF
TGCGCCAGCAGCCAGGGGTTGGCCCTAAGGGTTGTCGCTTTCTTT
>TRBJ2-3|-|15|TRBV5-1|-
CASSLGPTGPDTQYF
TGCGCCAGCAGCTTAGGTCCGACCGGCCCAGATACGCAGTATTTT
>TRBJ2-1|TRBD2|13|TRBV28|-
CASSTTSGLPPFF
TGTGCCAGCAGTACCACTAGCGGGCTCCCCCCATTCTTC
>TRBJ2-3|TRBD1|16|TRBV5-8|-
CASSSLRTGNTDTQYF
TGTGCCAGCAGCTCACTACGGACAGGGAACACAGATACGCAGTATTTT
>TRBJ2-7|TRBD2|17|TRBV28|-
CASSLASDSGRAYEQYF
TGTGCCAGCAGTTTAGCCTCAGATAGCGGGAGGGCCTACGAGCAGTACTTC
>TRBJ2-1|-|13|TRBV6-1|-
CASSEAREGTVFF
TGTGCCAGCAGTGAAGCGCGTGAAGGGACGGTGTTCTTC
>TRBJ1-2|-|14|TRBV21-1|-
CASSKARGGYGYTF
TGTGCCAGCAGCAAAGCCAGAGGAGGCTATGGCTACACCTTC
>TRBJ2-5|-|13|TRBV5-4|-
CASSPIGGQTQYF
TGTGCCAGCAGCCCCATCGGGGGTCAGACCCAGTACTTC